What follows are 19 T cell receptor beta chains derived from one specimen sequenced in a study of cytomegalovirus exposure and HLA in healthy donors. In the PCR, 60 Vbeta and 13 Jbeta primers were used. This table comes from immunoSEQ multiplex PCR, and its TCRdb copy is limited to in-frame clones, with some not included. The table includes 55,000 to 70,000 clones, about 63% detected once. The sample comprised PBMCs. The receptor set was obtained from a man in his forties in good health and CMV-seropositive.

This chain connects TRBV30 to TRBJ1-4, with 7 bases identical to TRBD1. Germline V CDR1 and CDR2: GTSNPN, SVGIG (reference sequence). The CDR3 runs to 13 residues. V lost 5 bases to trimming and J lost 8 bases; unmatched junction nucleotides: 8. The CDR3, as DNA: TGTGCCTGGCAGCAGGGGGTGGGGGAAAAACTGTTTTTT. It yields the protein CAWQQGVGEKLFF.

This clone came up a few times. This chain uses TRBV25-1 with TRBJ2-5, with D possibly matching TRBD2 (5 bases). Germline CDR1 and CDR2: MGHDK and SYGVNS. V was pared by 3 bases and J by 0 bases, with 8 bases between. This CDR3 has 14 residues. DNA of the CDR3: TGTGCCAGCAGTGAGGCGGACTACCAAGAGACCCAGTACTTC. This sequence encodes CASSEADYQETQYF.

The J gene is TRBJ2-3, the V gene TRBV11-2; perhaps TRBD2 as D (6 bases). The V end was cut by 0 bases, the J end by 5 bases, with 12 bases between. Germline CDR1 and CDR2: SGHAT and FQNNGV. CDR3 size: 15 residues. The CDR3 here is CASSLEGLQLDTQYF. DNA of the CDR3: TGTGCCAGCAGCTTAGAGGGACTCCAATTAGATACGCAGTATTTT.

This clone was found a few times. V gene TRBV6-1 combines with J gene TRBJ1-2; D is perhaps TRBD1 (5 bases). CDR1 is MNHNS, CDR2 SASEGT, per germline. The V gene lost 6 bases and the J gene lost 3 bases, with 14 bases spanning the gap. This CDR3 region has 14 residues. This CDR3 is CASRSKGSDYGYTF. CDR3 nucleotides: TGTGCCAGCAGGAGCAAGGGGTCAGACTATGGCTACACCTTC.

This chain uses TRBV4-3 with TRBJ1-5; D uncertain. This CDR3 is built from 16 residues. The germline gives CDR1 LGHNA, CDR2 YSLEER. Trimming shortened V by 0 bases and J by 3 bases, and 12 bases separated the two germline ends. In DNA, the CDR3 is TGCGCCAGCAGCCAAGAGAGGATGGCCCTCAATCAGCCCCAGCATTTT. This codes for CASSQERMALNQPQHF.

The chain uses TRBV30 and TRBJ2-1; D is possibly TRBD1 (6 bases). Germline CDR1 reads GTSNPN; CDR2 reads SVGIG (reference sequence). Trimming pared 2 bases from V and 4 bases from J, leaving 18 bases between. The CDR3 runs 16 residues. CDR3 loop: CAWSLPPGVLYNEQFF. CDR3 bases: TGTGCCTGGAGTTTACCACCAGGGGTTTTATACAATGAGCAGTTCTTC.

This clone was found a few times. The chain carries TRBV6-5 and TRBJ1-1; maybe TRBD1 (5 bases). Germline V lookup: CDR1 MNHEY, CDR2 SVGAGI. The length of the CDR3 is 14 residues. Trimming cost V 8 bases and J 4 bases, with 17 bases left between them. The CDR3 DNA is TGTGCCAGCGTATTTAGGAGCGGGGGCACTGAAGCTTTCTTT. Its translation is CASVFRSGGTEAFF.

This clone was observed a single time. The chain recombines TRBV2 with TRBJ2-1; D may be TRBD2 (6 bases). The V end was cut by 4 bases, the J end by 0 bases, with 13 bases between. This CDR3 region has 16 residues. Germline assignment: CDR1 SNHLY and CDR2 FYNNEI. For the CDR3, the DNA is TGTGCCAGCAGTGTAGGGGCGGGGCTCTCCTACAATGAGCAGTTCTTC. Its protein product is CASSVGAGLSYNEQFF. Full variable domain (outside the CDR3, taken from reference TRBV2 and TRBJ2-1): EPEVTQTPSHQVTQMGQEVILRCVPISNHLYFYWYRQILGQKVEFLVSFYNNEISEKSEIFDDQFSVERPDGSNFTLKIRSTKLEDSAMYFCASSVGAGLSYNEQFFGPGTRLTVL.

The gene calls are TRBV2 and TRBJ1-1; TRBD1 aligns across 8 bases. Germline trimming cut 2 bases from V and 9 bases from J; bases unmatched to any gene: 2. The CDR3 has 12 amino acids. Germline V gene sequence: CDR1 SNHLY, CDR2 FYNNEI. CDR3 sequence: CASSEIRGQAFF. The CDR3, as DNA: TGTGCCAGCAGTGAAATCAGGGGGCAAGCTTTCTTT.

The chain combines TRBV7-2 with TRBJ2-3; D possibly corresponds to TRBD2 (6 bases). The CDR3 covers 13 residues. V was pared by 4 bases and J by 11 bases, with 16 bases between. Germline assignment: CDR1 SGHTA and CDR2 FQGNSA. The CDR3 bases are TGTGCCAGCAGCTCCCCCATGGCGGGATTGCAGTATTTT. This codes for CASSSPMAGLQYF.

This chain uses TRBV13 with TRBJ1-4, with a tentative D call TRBD1 (5 bases). V dropped 4 bases and J dropped 5 bases, with 20 bases sitting between them. Germline V gives CDR1 PRHDT, CDR2 FYEKMQ (reference sequence). The CDR3 contains 17 residues. This chain's CDR3 is CASSSGYGTDENEKLFF. CDR3 DNA: TGTGCCAGCAGCTCAGGTTACGGGACTGATGAGAATGAAAAACTGTTTTTT.

The rearrangement uses TRBV30 and TRBJ2-3, with D unresolved. Germline V lookup: CDR1 GTSNPN, CDR2 SVGIG (reference sequence). The ends were cut back, 3 bases at V and 2 bases at J, with 15 bases in the middle. CDR3 length: 15 amino acids. In nucleotides, the CDR3 is TGTGCCTGGAGGTCGGCGGCGAGCCTCACAGATACGCAGTATTTT. Amino acids: CAWRSAASLTDTQYF. Supplemented by reference TRBV30 and TRBJ2-3, the full variable domain reads SQTIHQWPATLVQPVGSPLSLECTVEGTSNPNLYWYRQAAGRGLQLLFYSVGIGQISSEVPQNLSASRPQDRQFILSSKKLLLSDSGFYLCAWRSAASLTDTQYFGPGTRLTVL.

The chain is built from TRBV5-1 and TRBJ2-1; maybe TRBD1 (5 bases). The germline V gene encodes CDR1 SGHRS and CDR2 YFSETQ. There are 15 residues in the CDR3. Trimming took off 4 bases at V and 1 base at J, with 12 bases between the two ends. As DNA, the CDR3 is TGCGCCAGCAGCCTCAGGGTAAGGTCCTACAATGAGCAGTTCTTC. It codes for CASSLRVRSYNEQFF.

The CDR3: CASSFGGSFTDTQYF. For the CDR3, the DNA is TGTGCCAGCAGCTTCGGCGGGAGCTTCACAGATACGCAGTATTTT. The chain joins TRBV13 to TRBJ2-3, with 7 bases aligning to TRBD2. The CDR3 is 15 residues long. After removal of 3 bases from V and 2 bases from J, the junction contained 5 bases not matched to a gene. CDR1 PRHDT and CDR2 FYEKMQ come from the germline V gene (reference sequence). The variable domain in full, completed from reference TRBV13 and TRBJ2-3, reads AAGVIQSPRHLIKEKRETATLKCYPIPRHDTVYWYQQGPGQDPQFLISFYEKMQSDKGSIPDRFSAQQFSDYHSELNMSSLELGDSALYFCASSFGGSFTDTQYFGPGTRLTVL.

The chain recombines TRBV4-2 with TRBJ2-2; D perhaps matches TRBD1 (5 bases). The CDR3 covers 15 residues. Germline loops: CDR1 LGHNA, CDR2 YNFKEQ. Trimming cost V 0 bases and J 2 bases, with 7 bases left between them. DNA of the CDR3: TGTGCCAGCAGCCAAGATGGGGCCAACACCGGGGAGCTGTTTTTT. Translation: CASSQDGANTGELFF.

The chain is built from TRBV30 and TRBJ2-1; 12 nucleotides agree with TRBD2. The CDR3 loop spans 15 amino acids. Germline V CDR1 and CDR2: GTSNPN, SVGIG (reference sequence). V lost 8 bases to trimming and J lost 8 bases; unmatched junction nucleotides: 13. In DNA form, the CDR3 reads TGTGCCACCCGAAGATCGGGACTAGCGGGTGATGAGCAGTTCTTC. This sequence encodes CATRRSGLAGDEQFF.

A word on this clone: The same CDR3 can be traced to other DNA sequences in this sample. The chain combines TRBV7-9 with TRBJ1-5; D may be TRBD1 (5 bases). There are 12 residues in the CDR3. Germline CDR1 SEHNR, CDR2 FQNEAQ (reference sequence). The V end lost 5 bases, the J end lost 5 bases, and 7 bases lay between the germline ends. Here the CDR3 reads CASSPGDQPQHF. CDR3 nucleotides: TGTGCCAGCAGCCCGGGGGATCAGCCCCAGCATTTT.

This chain connects TRBV5-4 to TRBJ1-3; the match to TRBD1 covers 7 bases. The CDR3 length is 15 residues. The J segment lost 4 bases and the V segment lost 3 bases, leaving 7 bases of the junction unmatched. In germline, CDR1 is SGHNT, CDR2 YYREEE (reference sequence). The CDR3 here is CASSSPGQLGNTIYF. The CDR3 nucleotides read TGTGCCAGCAGCTCCCCGGGACAGTTAGGAAACACCATATATTTT.

In its sample, this clone was seen a few times. The chain employs TRBV4-2 and TRBJ1-5; D may be TRBD1 (6 bases). This CDR3 has 15 residues. Between the trimmed V and J ends, which lost 0 bases and 3 bases, there was a span of 9 bases. CDR1 is LGHNA and CDR2 is YNFKEQ in the germline V gene. CDR3 sequence: CASSQEWDNNQPQHF. CDR3 in DNA: TGTGCCAGCAGCCAAGAATGGGACAACAATCAGCCCCAGCATTTT.